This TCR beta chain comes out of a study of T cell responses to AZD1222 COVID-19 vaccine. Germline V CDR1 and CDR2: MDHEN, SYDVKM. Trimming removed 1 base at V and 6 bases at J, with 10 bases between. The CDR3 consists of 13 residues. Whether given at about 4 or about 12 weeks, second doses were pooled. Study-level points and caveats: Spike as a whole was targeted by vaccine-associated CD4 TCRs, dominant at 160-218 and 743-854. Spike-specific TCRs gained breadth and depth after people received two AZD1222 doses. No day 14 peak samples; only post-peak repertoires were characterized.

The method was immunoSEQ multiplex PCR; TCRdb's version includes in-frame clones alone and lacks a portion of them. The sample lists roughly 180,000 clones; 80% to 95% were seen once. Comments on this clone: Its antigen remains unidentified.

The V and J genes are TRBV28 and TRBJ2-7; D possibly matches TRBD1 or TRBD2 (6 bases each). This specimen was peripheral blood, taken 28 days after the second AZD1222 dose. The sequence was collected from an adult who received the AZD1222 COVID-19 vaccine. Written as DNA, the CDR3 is TGTGCCAGCAGTTTATCCGGGGGCGCCGAGCAGTACTTC. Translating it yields CASSLSGGAEQYF.